These 25 T cell receptor beta chains share one sample of origin, sequenced in a study of lymphopenia after photon versus proton radiotherapy. Repertoires were generated with immunoSEQ multiplex PCR, while TCRdb's copy carries only in-frame clones and drops some. The sample shows 40,000 to 45,000 clones, under 85% of them seen only once. The sample consisted of peripheral blood, taken from a patient treated with proton-based radiotherapy. These receptors were taken from a woman in her seventies with pancreatic cancer.

The chain carries TRBV18 and TRBJ2-6, with D possibly TRBD1 on 6 matching bases. CDR1 is KGHSH and CDR2 is LQKENI in the germline V gene. Between the trimmed V and J ends, which lost 4 bases and 0 bases, there was a span of 25 bases. This CDR3 has 21 residues. The CDR3 loop reads CASSLDYPPGQLSSGANVLTF. The CDR3 DNA sequence: TGTGCCAGCTCACTCGATTATCCCCCGGGACAACTCTCCTCTGGGGCCAACGTCCTGACTTTC.

The chain combines TRBV7-2 with TRBJ1-3; 9 positions agree with TRBD1. CDR3 length: 16 residues. Germline-derived CDR1 and CDR2 are SGHTA and FQGNSA. The trim removed 4 bases at V and 4 bases at J, leaving 8 bases unmatched. CDR3: CASSSPGQGLGNTIYF. In nucleotides, the CDR3 is TGTGCCAGCAGCTCCCCCGGACAGGGGCTGGGAAACACCATATATTTT.

The chain combines TRBV30 with TRBJ2-7; 9 bases are a match to TRBD2. Trimming took 8 bases from V and 5 from J; bases not matched to a gene: 4. CDR1 GTSNPN and CDR2 SVGIG come from the germline V gene (reference sequence). The CDR3 runs 11 residues. The CDR3 region is CARGTSHEQYF. CDR3 DNA: TGTGCCCGTGGGACTAGCCACGAGCAGTACTTC.

This clone has only one observation. The CDR3 DNA follows: TGTGCCAGCAGCTCCCTCGGGAACACTGAAGCTTTCTTT. Its protein product is CASSSLGNTEAFF. The chain joins TRBV7-2 to TRBJ1-1; D ambiguous. Germline lookup yields CDR1 SGHTA and CDR2 FQGNSA. The V and J ends lost 4 bases and 1 base respectively, with 7 bases between them. The CDR3 has 13 residues.

The chain employs TRBV4-1 and TRBJ2-3, with a weak D call TRBD2 (6 bases). The V gene lost 0 bases and the J gene lost 0 bases, with 22 bases spanning the gap. CDR3 length equals 20 residues. From germline, CDR1 is MGHRA and CDR2 YSYEKL. CDR3 amino acids: CASSQDGWTAGSSSTDTQYF. In DNA form, the CDR3 reads TGCGCCAGCAGCCAAGATGGTTGGACGGCGGGGAGCTCGAGCACAGATACGCAGTATTTT.

The genes are TRBV7-3 and TRBJ2-1, with 11 bases identical to TRBD2. The CDR3 loop spans 19 amino acids. From germline, CDR1 is SGHTA and CDR2 FQGTGA. V trimming: 2 bases; J trimming: 1 base; junction bases outside the gene matches: 10. CDR3 in DNA: TGTGCCAGCAGCTTACGGCCCGTTAGCGGGAGGGAATCCTACAATGAGCAGTTCTTC. The encoded protein is CASSLRPVSGRESYNEQFF.

The V and J genes are TRBV28 and TRBJ2-5; 7 nucleotides agree with TRBD2. From germline, CDR1 is MDHEN and CDR2 SYDVKM. V gave up 5 bases and J gave up 5 bases; unmatched junction bases: 11. This CDR3 is 15 amino acids long. CDR3 sequence: CASSPPGGRGETQYF. CDR3 bases: TGTGCCAGCAGTCCGCCGGGCGGGAGAGGGGAGACCCAGTACTTC.

The V gene is TRBV28, the J gene TRBJ1-1; 7 bases fit TRBD1. The CDR3 has 15 residues. The germline V gene has CDR1 MDHEN and CDR2 SYDVKM. V dropped 4 bases and J dropped 0; count of bases not matched to a gene: 5. CDR3 sequence reads: CASSSPGQMNTEAFF. The CDR3 DNA follows: TGTGCCAGCAGTTCACCGGGACAGATGAACACTGAAGCTTTCTTT.

The chain has TRBV7-3 and TRBJ2-1; 7 bases agree with TRBD2. V was clipped by 5 bases and J by 8 bases; unmatched bases: 12. The V gene's germline CDR1 is SGHTA and CDR2 FQGTGA. The CDR3 loop spans 15 amino acids. CDR3 residues: CASSVVGGSSDEQFF. The CDR3 DNA is TGTGCCAGCAGCGTGGTGGGCGGGAGTAGCGATGAGCAGTTCTTC.

This rearrangement joins TRBV12-5 to TRBJ2-1; 7 positions agree with TRBD1. Germline-derived CDR1 and CDR2 are LGHNT and FRNRAP. The CDR3 contains 13 residues. With V trimmed by 4 bases and J by 8 bases, 5 bases remained unmatched. The CDR3 reads CASGSYTGDEQFF. Here the CDR3 DNA reads TGTGCTAGTGGTTCTTACACAGGGGATGAGCAGTTCTTC.

V is TRBV19 and J is TRBJ2-7; 8 bases align to TRBD2. This CDR3 contains 17 residues. The J segment lost 2 bases and the V segment lost 5 bases, leaving 14 bases of the junction unmatched. Germline V CDR1 and CDR2: LNHDA, SQIVND (reference sequence). CDR3 loop: CASSSPNRGGPTYEQYF. The CDR3 coding sequence is TGTGCCAGTAGTTCGCCGAACCGGGGGGGGCCAACCTACGAGCAGTACTTC. The whole variable domain, filled in from reference TRBV19 and TRBJ2-7, reads DGGITQSPKYLFRKEGQNVTLSCEQNLNHDAMYWYRQDPGQGLRLIYYSQIVNDFQKGDIAEGYSVSREKKESFPLTVTSAQKNPTAFYLCASSSPNRGGPTYEQYFGPGTRLTVT.

This clone was seen once. The rearrangement links TRBV6-6 to TRBJ2-7, with D hard to call. Trimming cost V 0 bases and J 2 bases, with 11 bases left between them. CDR1 and CDR2 (germline): MNHNY, SVGAGI (reference sequence). The CDR3 has 15 amino acids. The CDR3 is CASSYSSNGPYEQYF. Here the CDR3 DNA reads TGTGCCAGCAGTTACTCGAGTAATGGGCCCTACGAGCAGTACTTC.

The chain couples TRBV30 to TRBJ2-1; D may match TRBD1 or TRBD2 (5 bases each). V lost 5 bases and J 12 bases, leaving 26 bases between the germline ends. The CDR3 is 15 residues long. The V gene's germline CDR1 is GTSNPN and CDR2 SVGIG (reference sequence). This CDR3 is CAWGMGPVSGGGQFF. The CDR3 DNA follows: TGTGCCTGGGGGATGGGACCCGTTAGTGGGGGTGGGCAGTTCTTC.

V gene TRBV6-4 combines with J gene TRBJ1-1; possible D gene TRBD1, 5 bases. In germline, CDR1 is MRHNA, CDR2 SNTAGT. The CDR3 runs to 14 residues. Deletions cut 7 bases from V and 0 bases from J, with 12 bases between. The chain's CDR3 is CASISRGMNTEAFF. The CDR3 DNA reads TGTGCCAGCATAAGTCGGGGGATGAACACTGAAGCTTTCTTT.

The chain is built from TRBV5-1 and TRBJ2-7; a weak D match, TRBD1 (6 bases). Germline-derived CDR1 and CDR2 are SGHRS and YFSETQ. The CDR3 covers 13 residues. V was clipped by 2 bases and J by 6 bases, with 12 bases between them. CDR3: CASSFIGRGEQYF. The CDR3 DNA is TGCGCCAGCAGCTTCATCGGCAGGGGCGAGCAGTACTTC.

On this clone: The conserved phenylalanine or tryptophan normally closing the CDR3 is absent here, so this likely arose from a read error. The genes are TRBV4-1 and TRBJ2-7, with 10 bases identical to TRBD2. The CDR3 runs to 15 residues. Losses at the gene ends were 1 base for V and 3 bases for J; bases not matched to a gene: 3. The germline V gene encodes CDR1 MGHRA and CDR2 YSYEKL. The CDR3: CASSQGTSGLYEQYL. The CDR3 DNA follows: TGCGCCAGCAGCCAAGGGACTAGCGGACTCTACGAGCAGTACCTC.

This rearrangement joins TRBV25-1 to TRBJ1-1; TRBD1 might be the D (5 bases). V lost 6 bases, J lost 4 bases, and 15 bases lay in between. The CDR3 totals 14 residues. Germline CDR1 is MGHDK and CDR2 is SYGVNS. The CDR3 loop is CASRSTSGTTEAFF. The CDR3 DNA is TGTGCCAGCAGGTCTACGAGCGGGACCACTGAAGCTTTCTTT.

This clone has only a few counts. This chain joins TRBV6-1 and TRBJ2-7, with 13 positions matching TRBD2. CDR3 length: 15 amino acids. Germline lookup yields CDR1 MNHNS and CDR2 SASEGT. V lost 5 bases to trimming and J lost 4 bases; unmatched junction nucleotides: 5. The CDR3 DNA sequence: TGTGCCAGCAGTACCGGGACTAGCGGGACTTACGAGCAGTACTTC. Translated: CASSTGTSGTYEQYF.

DNA of the CDR3: TGTGCCAGCAGCGTGGGAGGGCAGCTGAGCGTCTACAATGAGCAGTTCTTC. Its protein is CASSVGGQLSVYNEQFF. This chain joins TRBV9 and TRBJ2-1, with 7 bases lining up with TRBD2. Germline V gene data show CDR1 as SGDLS and CDR2 as YYNGEE. The CDR3 covers 17 residues. The V and J ends lost 2 bases and 3 bases, in that order; junction bases with no gene match: 11.

The gene calls are TRBV28 and TRBJ1-2; no definite D call. V gave up 9 bases and J gave up 2 bases, with 16 bases separating them. Germline V gives CDR1 MDHEN, CDR2 SYDVKM. The CDR3 is made up of 14 amino acids. For the CDR3, the DNA is TGTGCCAGTACGGGTACTATAACAAACTATGGCTACACCTTC. It yields the protein CASTGTITNYGYTF.

A single count supports this clone. This chain uses TRBV28 with TRBJ2-1; tentatively, D is TRBD2 (6 bases). The CDR3 loop spans 12 amino acids. Germline-derived CDR1 and CDR2 are MDHEN and SYDVKM. V lost 3 bases, J lost 9 bases, and 9 bases lay in between. Here the CDR3 reads CASSLWGGEQFF. CDR3 bases: TGTGCCAGCAGTTTGTGGGGAGGTGAGCAGTTCTTC.

The J gene is TRBJ2-1, the V gene TRBV7-6; 7 bases line up with TRBD1. Germline CDR1 SGHVS, CDR2 FNYEAQ. Trimming removed 3 bases from V and 6 bases from J; junction bases left unmatched: 17. CDR3 length: 18 amino acids. DNA of the CDR3: TGTGCCAGCAGCTTCACCATTAAGGGACAGCCCCGGTCCAATGAGCAGTTCTTC. Translating gives CASSFTIKGQPRSNEQFF. The variable domain in full, completed from reference TRBV7-6 and TRBJ2-1, reads GAGVSQSPRYKVTKRGQDVALRCDPISGHVSLYWYRQALGQGPEFLTYFNYEAQQDKSGLPNDRFSAERPEGSISTLTIQRTEQRDSAMYRCASSFTIKGQPRSNEQFFGPGTRLTVL.

The V gene is TRBV29-1, the J gene TRBJ1-1, with D possibly matching TRBD1 (5 bases). Germline CDR1 reads SQVTM; CDR2 reads ANQGSEA. The CDR3 loop spans 15 amino acids. Trimming removed 0 bases from V and 1 base from J, with 12 bases in between. CDR3 sequence reads: CSVEDGGLGNTEAFF. The DNA for the CDR3 is TGCAGCGTTGAAGACGGGGGGTTGGGGAACACTGAAGCTTTCTTT.

The V call is TRBV7-6, the J call TRBJ2-1, with D hard to call. The germline CDR1 and CDR2 sequences are SGHVS and FNYEAQ. The CDR3 totals 13 residues. The V and J ends lost 1 base and 10 bases respectively, with 11 bases between them. The CDR3 region has the DNA TGTGCCAGCAGCTTAGAGGTCGTAGGGGAGCAGTTCTTC. The encoded protein is CASSLEVVGEQFF.

The chain links TRBV19 to TRBJ2-5; D possibly corresponds to TRBD2 (6 bases). The V end was cut by 3 bases, the J end by 5 bases, with 13 bases between. Looked up from germline, CDR1 is LNHDA and CDR2 is SQIVND (reference sequence). The CDR3 consists of 14 residues. In DNA, the CDR3 is TGTGCCAGTAGTATGCCGCGGGATAGGGAGACCCAGTACTTC. Its translation: CASSMPRDRETQYF.